This T cell receptor (beta chain) appears in the sequencing data of a study of T cells in localized non-small cell lung cancer. Study-wide points: A higher density of T cells in blood coincided with extended overall survival.

Regarding this clone: Its target is not known.

The CDR3 has 14 residues. The ends were cut back, 3 bases at V and 2 bases at J, with 13 bases in the middle. Germline CDR1 and CDR2: SQVTM and ANQGSEA. Some clones are missing from TCRdb's copy, which holds only in-frame ones; the method was immunoSEQ multiplex PCR. The sample lists about 43,000 clones; 75% to 95% were seen once. The origin of this receptor is a woman aged 35-70 years with stage II lung adenocarcinoma. The sample here was PBMCs, taken before any cancer treatment. V and J are TRBV29-1 and TRBJ2-5; possible D gene TRBD2, 7 bases. CDR3 sequence reads: CSVERGGGQETQYF. The CDR3 region has the DNA TGCAGCGTTGAGAGAGGGGGGGGGCAAGAGACCCAGTACTTC.